The rows below give T cell receptor beta chains drawn from one sample of a study of T cell repertoires in cytomegalovirus infection. Their antigens are not known. TCRdb itself ran the reads through MiXCR, one entry per CDR3 protein. Of 750,000 to 950,000 distinct CDR3 sequences listed, around 29% are singletons. The material was cultured CD8+ T cells from PBMCs, obtained from culture after CMV antigen stimulation. The receptors were sampled from a human donor in good health (CMV status not recorded). Some clones in this sample may be carry-over from other donors' samples. CDR3s include the opening cysteine and the closing phenylalanine or tryptophan. The D gene is left open where the match is weak. Size is stated for part of the rows, as once, few or many counts, or as a class when the clone is expanded.

v_call,clone_size,j_call,d_call,cdr3_nt,cdr3_aa
TRBV11-3,-,TRBJ1-1,-,TGTGCCAGCAGGTCTGCTAGGGACACTGAAGCTTTCTTT,CASRSARDTEAFF
TRBV2,-,TRBJ2-1,-,TGTGCCAGTAGCTGGGTCAATGAGCAGTTCTTC,CASSWVNEQFF
TRBV7-2,many,TRBJ2-2,-,TGTGCCAGCACCTCCCCCCCCACCGGGGAGCTGTTTTTT,CASTSPPTGELFF
TRBV7-8,many,TRBJ2-7,TRBD1,TGTGCCAGCAGCTTAGACAGGGGGGTTTACGAGCAGTACTTC,CASSLDRGVYEQYF
TRBV28,-,TRBJ1-2,-,TGTGCCAGCACCCCCGGGGGGTCTGGCTACACCTTC,CASTPGGSGYTF
TRBV28,-,TRBJ2-1,-,TGTGCCAGCAGTTTCCCGCCCCCCATACGTTACAATGAGCAGTTCTTC,CASSFPPPIRYNEQFF
TRBV6-6,-,TRBJ2-7,TRBD1,TGTGCCAGTAGGAACAGGGGAACTACGTGGGAGCAGTACTTC,CASRNRGTTWEQYF
TRBV2,-,TRBJ2-7,TRBD1,TGTGCCAGCAGTGAATACACGGGACAGAGGTACGAGCAGTACTTC,CASSEYTGQRYEQYF
TRBV7-9,many,TRBJ2-1,TRBD1,TGTGCCAGCAGCTTAGGGCAACAGGGGGCGTGGAAAAATGAGCAGTTCTTC,CASSLGQQGAWKNEQFF
TRBV7-6,-,TRBJ2-1,TRBD1,TGTGCCAGCAGCTTAGCGCTTAGGGACAGGGGTAGGAATGAGCAGTTCTTC,CASSLALRDRGRNEQFF
TRBV6-1,-,TRBJ1-1,-,TGTGCCAGCAGTTTTTCATGGGGTAAAAACACTGAAGCTTTCTTT,CASSFSWGKNTEAFF
TRBV7-6,many,TRBJ2-2,-,TGTGCCAGCAGCTTTACCCTGACCGGGGAGCTGTTTTTT,CASSFTLTGELFF
TRBV7-9,many,TRBJ2-2,-,TGTGCCAGCAGCCCCTCGAGTAGCGGTACGAACACCGGGGAGCTGTTTTTT,CASSPSSSGTNTGELFF
TRBV2,few,TRBJ1-2,-,TGTGCCAGCACACCCGGTACCGGCTACACCTTC,CASTPGTGYTF
TRBV7-9,-,TRBJ2-1,-,TGTGCCAGCAGCTTAGCGCGGATATTAAATGAGCAGTTCTTC,CASSLARILNEQFF
TRBV9,-,TRBJ2-1,-,TGTGCCAGCGGTCCGAGAGGGCAGTTCTTC,CASGPRGQFF
TRBV27,few,TRBJ2-2,-,TGTGCCAGCAGTCGCGCGGGCGGGGGCGCGACCGGGGAGCTGTTTTTT,CASSRAGGGATGELFF
TRBV6-1,many,TRBJ1-4,-,TGTGCCAGCAGTGAAATAGACAGGCCTGGCGTATCTGCTAATGAAAAACTGTTTTTT,CASSEIDRPGVSANEKLFF
TRBV4-3,-,TRBJ2-2,TRBD2,TGCGCCAGCAGCCAAGAGGGAGCAATTGCGGGGGGACCCGGGGAGCTGTTTTTT,CASSQEGAIAGGPGELFF
TRBV12-3/TRBV12-4,few,TRBJ2-2,TRBD1,TGTGCCAGCATCCCAGGGACAGCCAACACCGGGGAGCTGTTTTTT,CASIPGTANTGELFF
TRBV12-3/TRBV12-4,few,TRBJ2-7,TRBD2,TGTGCCAGCAGTTTAGGGCTAGCGGCCGAGCAGTACTTC,CASSLGLAAEQYF
TRBV7-8,few,TRBJ2-2,TRBD1,TGTGCCAGCAGCAAGCGTGGACAGGGTAACACCGGGGAGCTGTTTTTT,CASSKRGQGNTGELFF
TRBV2,-,TRBJ1-4,TRBD1,TGTGCCAGCAGTGAATTGGGACAGGGGGATGAAAAACTGTTTTTT,CASSELGQGDEKLFF
TRBV7-9,-,TRBJ2-5,-,TGTGCCAGCAGTCCATGGGTAGATCCGGAGACCCAGTACTTC,CASSPWVDPETQYF
TRBV6-5,few,TRBJ2-1,TRBD2,TGTGCCAGCAGTAGGACTAGCTACGGGTTCGGCTCCTACAATGAGCAGTTCTTC,CASSRTSYGFGSYNEQFF
TRBV12-3/TRBV12-4,-,TRBJ2-3,TRBD2,TGTGCCAGCAGACCCCGGACTAGCGGGGGGGAGGGTACGCAGTATTTT,CASRPRTSGGEGTQYF
TRBV6-5,few,TRBJ2-7,-,TGTGCCAGCAGTTACAACAGTCCCTACGAGCAGTACTTC,CASSYNSPYEQYF
TRBV2,few,TRBJ2-2,-,TGTGCCAGCAGTGAATCGAGACAGGCCCCGACCGGGGAGCTGTTTTTT,CASSESRQAPTGELFF
TRBV5-6,many,TRBJ1-5,TRBD1,TGTGCCAGCAGCTCCGGGCGGACAGGGTTCGGCAATCAGCCCCAGCATTTT,CASSSGRTGFGNQPQHF
TRBV12-3/TRBV12-4,few,TRBJ2-5,TRBD2,TGTGCCAGCAGTCCGAAAGCGGGGGGGTACGAGACCCAGTACTTC,CASSPKAGGYETQYF
TRBV20-1,many,TRBJ1-6,TRBD1,TGCAGTGCACCTAAAGGGGGACAGGGGTATTCACCCCTCCACTTT,CSAPKGGQGYSPLHF
TRBV11-3,-,TRBJ2-1,TRBD1,TGTGCCAGCAGCTTAGGCAGGGGGATGAAGTTCTTC,CASSLGRGMKFF
TRBV7-2,many,TRBJ2-7,-,TGTGCCAGCAGCCGCTCGTGGCTAGGCGACTACGAGCAGTACTTC,CASSRSWLGDYEQYF
TRBV6-2/TRBV6-3,once,TRBJ1-5,TRBD1,TGTGCCAGCACTTGGTCGGGGACAGGGGTCCATCGTGGCAATCAGCCCCAGCATTTT,CASTWSGTGVHRGNQPQHF
TRBV10-3,few,TRBJ1-2,-,TGTGCCATCAGTGACTCGACGCCAGTTTATGGCTACACCTTC,CAISDSTPVYGYTF
TRBV12-5,few,TRBJ1-2,-,TGTGCTAGTGGTTTGGGTCGGGGCGAACGGTATGGCTACACCTTC,CASGLGRGERYGYTF
TRBV11-3,many,TRBJ2-7,-,TGTGCCAGCAGCTTAGTAAAAGACCGGTTTTGCGAGCAGTACTTC,CASSLVKDRFCEQYF
TRBV20-1,-,TRBJ2-4,TRBD2,TGCAGTGCGATGGGACTAGCGGAAAACATTCAGTACTTC,CSAMGLAENIQYF
TRBV4-2,-,TRBJ1-6,TRBD1,TGTGCCAGCAGCCCCGGGACAGGGTTTCAGGCCTATAATTCACCCCTCCACTTT,CASSPGTGFQAYNSPLHF
TRBV11-3,-,TRBJ1-1,-,TGTGCCAGCAGCACCTGGGACAATGCCGACACTGAAGCTTTCTTT,CASSTWDNADTEAFF
TRBV6-1,many,TRBJ2-1,-,TGTGCCAGCAGTGAATATGGCAATGAGCAGTTCTTC,CASSEYGNEQFF
TRBV19,few,TRBJ1-1,-,TGTGCCAGTGAAAAAACCCAGGGACCGGGCACTGAAGCTTTCTTT,CASEKTQGPGTEAFF